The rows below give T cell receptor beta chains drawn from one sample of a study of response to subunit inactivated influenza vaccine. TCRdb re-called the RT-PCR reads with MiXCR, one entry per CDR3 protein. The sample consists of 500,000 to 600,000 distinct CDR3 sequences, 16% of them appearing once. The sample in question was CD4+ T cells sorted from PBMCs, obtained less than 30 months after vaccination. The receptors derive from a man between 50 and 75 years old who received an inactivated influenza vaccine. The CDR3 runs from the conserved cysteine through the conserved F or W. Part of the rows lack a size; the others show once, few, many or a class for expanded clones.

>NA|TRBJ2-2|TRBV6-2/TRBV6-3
CASTDNGPGELFF
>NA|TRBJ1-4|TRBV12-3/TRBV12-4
CASRPRDRYEKLFF
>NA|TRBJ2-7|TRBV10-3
CAISEVTGGPSEQYF
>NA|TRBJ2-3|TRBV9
CASSVDYSTDTQYF
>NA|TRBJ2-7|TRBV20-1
CSAREAAGGHEEQYF
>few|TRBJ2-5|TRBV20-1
CSAPDSPSQETQYF
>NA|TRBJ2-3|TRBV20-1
CSARPVQSTDTQYF
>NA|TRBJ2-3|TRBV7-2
CASSRDFTDTQYF
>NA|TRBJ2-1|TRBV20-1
CSGGQGSYNEQFF
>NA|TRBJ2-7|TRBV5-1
CASSTGGAPSYEQYF
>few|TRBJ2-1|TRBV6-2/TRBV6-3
CASTRGPSSYNEQFF
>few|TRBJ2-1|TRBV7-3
CASSPTSLLYNEQFF
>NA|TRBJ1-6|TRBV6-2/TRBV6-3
CASNKGLSPLHF
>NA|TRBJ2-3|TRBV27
CASSLSRGRNTQYF
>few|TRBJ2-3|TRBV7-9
CASSLRGVDTQYF
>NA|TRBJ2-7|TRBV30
CAWSQTGTLIVRREQYF
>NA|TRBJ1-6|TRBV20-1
CSASFGRNSPLHF
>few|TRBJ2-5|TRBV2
CASQGTTSGVETQYF
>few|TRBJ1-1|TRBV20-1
CSATDRVAEAFF
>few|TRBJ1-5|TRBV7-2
CASSLVWGSNQPQHF
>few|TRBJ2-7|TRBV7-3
CASSLTGGRSSYEQYF
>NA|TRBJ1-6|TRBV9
CAGRALTARNSPLHF
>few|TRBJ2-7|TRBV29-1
CSAGTGGTYEQYF